What follows are 2 T cell receptor beta chains derived from one specimen sequenced in a study of neurological immune-mediated disorders. TCRdb processed the 5' RACE reads anew with MiXCR; each CDR3 protein has one entry. The profile covers 25,000 to 30,000 distinct CDR3 sequences, with about 6.2% appearing a single time and approximately 8.9% taken by the ten largest. The specimen was PBMCs. The receptors here all came from a woman in her fifties or sixties in good health.

This clonotype was recorded at least ten times. V and J are TRBV9 and TRBJ1-5, with unresolved D. CDR1 and CDR2 (germline): SGDLS, YYNGEE. With 0 bases removed from V and 2 bases from J, the gap between germline ends came to 9 bases. CDR3 length equals 15 residues. This chain's CDR3 is CASSVGASGNQPQHF. The CDR3 DNA is TGTGCCAGCAGCGTAGGGGCTTCAGGCAATCAGCCCCAGCATTTT. Based on the CDR3 plus reference TRBV9 and TRBJ1-5, the full variable domain is DSGVTQTPKHLITATGQRVTLRCSPRSGDLSVYWYQQSLDQGLQFLIQYYNGEERAKGNILERFSAQQFPDLHSELNLSSLELGDSALYFCASSVGASGNQPQHFGDGTRLSIL.

This clonotype was picked up many times. The V and J genes are TRBV29-1 and TRBJ2-1; the match to TRBD2 covers 11 bases. CDR3 length equals 15 residues. Germline CDR1 and CDR2: SQVTM and ANQGSEA. V dropped 6 bases and J dropped 2; count of bases not matched to a gene: 6. CDR3 sequence reads: CSVAGTSGTYNEQFF. CDR3 in DNA: TGCAGCGTCGCCGGGACTAGCGGAACCTACAATGAGCAGTTCTTC.